Listed below are T cell receptor beta chains from one sample, sequenced in a study of radiation and T cells in renal cell carcinoma. The assay was immunoSEQ multiplex PCR, and TCRdb's table has in-frame clones only and misses some. The sample lists more than 60,000 clones; roughly 80% were seen once. This specimen consisted of blood, obtained from a patient whose treatment included radiotherapy and nephrectomy. These receptors all stem from a woman aged 55 to 70 with renal cell carcinoma. Both conserved end residues are part of each CDR3. The D gene is left open where the match is weak. A row's size may be missing; if present it is once, few, many or a size class.

>TRBJ2-3|TRBV7-9|.|TRBD1
TGTGCCAGCAGCTCCCCCGAGACAGGGGGCTCAGATACGCAGTATTTT
CASSSPETGGSDTQYF
>TRBJ2-5|TRBV10-3|.|TRBD2
TGTGCCATCAGTTGGGGGGGCCAAGAGACCCAGTACTTC
CAISWGGQETQYF
>TRBJ2-7|TRBV21-1|.|.
TGTGCCAGCAGCACCCCAAGGACGGATTTTTCCTACGAGCAGTACTTC
CASSTPRTDFSYEQYF
>TRBJ2-7|TRBV29-1|.|TRBD1
TGCAGCGCCCTCGGGACAGATCCCTACGAGCAGTACTTC
CSALGTDPYEQYF
>TRBJ2-3|TRBV7-9|.|.
TGTGCCAGCAGCTTAGCGGGGGACACAGATACGCAGTATTTT
CASSLAGDTDTQYF
>TRBJ2-1|TRBV9|.|TRBD2
TGTGCCAGCAGCGTAGGCATCCAAGCGGGGGCATACAATGAGCAGTTCTTC
CASSVGIQAGAYNEQFF
>TRBJ1-6|TRBV19|.|.
TGTGCCAGTAGGGGCAGGGCGGACAATTCACCCCTCCACTTT
CASRGRADNSPLHF
>TRBJ2-3|TRBV19|.|TRBD2
TGTGCCAGTAGTCTAAGGACTAGCGGAACCACAGATACGCAGTATTTT
CASSLRTSGTTDTQYF
>TRBJ1-1|TRBV6-5|.|.
TGTGCCAGCAGAGCCGACAGTAACACTGAAGCTTTCTTT
CASRADSNTEAFF
>TRBJ2-7|TRBV6-5|.|.
TGTGCCAGCACCTCCGCCTACGAGCAGTACTTC
CASTSAYEQYF
>TRBJ1-4|TRBV5-1|.|.
TGCGCCAGCAGCTTGAGGCAGGCGAATGAAAAACTGTTTTTT
CASSLRQANEKLFF
>TRBJ1-3|TRBV5-4|.|.
TGTGCCAGCAGCTTGTGGTCTGGAAACACCATATATTTT
CASSLWSGNTIYF
>TRBJ2-3|TRBV23-1|.|TRBD2
TGCGCCAGCAGTCAATCGATGGAGCGGGGGGGCCCCGATACGCAGTATTTT
CASSQSMERGGPDTQYF
>TRBJ2-1|TRBV25-1|.|.
TGTGCCAGCAGTGAATATGGGAAAACTCGCAATGAGCAGTTCTTC
CASSEYGKTRNEQFF
>TRBJ1-1|TRBV15|few|.
TGTGCCACCCGGCCCTCGGGGAGAGGTAACACTGAAGCTTTCTTT
CATRPSGRGNTEAFF
>TRBJ2-7|TRBV19|.|.
TGTGCCAGTAGTCTGGCGTGGACCGCCCGGGAGCAGTACTTC
CASSLAWTAREQYF
>TRBJ1-2|TRBV6-1|.|.
TGTGCCAGCAGTGTGCAGGTTAACTATGGCTACACCTTC
CASSVQVNYGYTF
>TRBJ1-1|TRBV6-5|.|TRBD1
TGTGCCAGCAGTTGGGAGACAGGGGGTTCGGCTGAAGCTTTCTTT
CASSWETGGSAEAFF
>TRBJ1-2|TRBV6-5|.|.
TGTGCCAGCAGTGGGACACGGGGTGTCTACACCTTC
CASSGTRGVYTF
>TRBJ1-4|TRBV6-5|.|.
TGTGCCAGCAGTGGCTGGGGGGCAAGTAATGAAAAACTGTTTTTT
CASSGWGASNEKLFF
>TRBJ2-5|TRBV5-8|.|.
TGTGCCAGCAGCTTATGGGGGGCCGGTCAACAAGAGACCCAGTACTTC
CASSLWGAGQQETQYF
>TRBJ2-2|TRBV7-9|.|TRBD1
TGTGCCAGCAGCCCCACAGGGACAGATTACACCGGGGAGCTGTTTTTT
CASSPTGTDYTGELFF
>TRBJ2-2|TRBV29-1|.|.
TGCAGCGTTGGGGGGCGTGGGACCGGGGAGCTGTTTTTT
CSVGGRGTGELFF
>TRBJ1-1|TRBV21-1|once|.
TGTGCCAGCAGCACTGATGACAGGGGACAGGGAGCTTTCTTT
CASSTDDRGQGAFF
>TRBJ1-4|TRBV7-2|.|.
TGTGCCAGCAGCTCCTGGCAGGGGTTAGGGACGGGTGAAAAACTGTTTTTT
CASSSWQGLGTGEKLFF
>TRBJ1-3|TRBV30|.|.
TGTGCCTGGAGTGTAACCGGGGGAAACACCATATATTTT
CAWSVTGGNTIYF
>TRBJ2-1|TRBV7-6|.|TRBD2
TGTGCCAGCAGCTTGGACCTAGCGGGAGGGTACAATGAGCAGTTCTTC
CASSLDLAGGYNEQFF
>TRBJ2-2|TRBV2|.|.
TGTGCCAGCAGTGGCCTCGAGAGGCTGTTTTTT
CASSGLERLFF
>TRBJ2-7|TRBV7-9|.|.
TGTGCCAGCAGCTTAGGAGTCCACGAGCAGTACTTC
CASSLGVHEQYF
>TRBJ2-5|TRBV30|once|.
TGTGCCTGGAGTGCAGGAAAAGAGACCCAGTACTTC
CAWSAGKETQYF
>TRBJ1-1|TRBV6-6|.|.
TGTGCCAGCAGCAAACCTTCTCAGGGTCGCACTGAAGCTTTCTTT
CASSKPSQGRTEAFF
>TRBJ2-5|TRBV7-2|.|.
TGTGCCAGCAGTCGAAGGCCCGGGTGGGAGACCCAGTACTTC
CASSRRPGWETQYF
>TRBJ2-2|TRBV7-3|.|.
TGTGCCAGCAGCTCTACGGGCAGGGGTCTGACCACCGGGGAGCTGTTTTTT
CASSSTGRGLTTGELFF
>TRBJ1-6|TRBV19|.|TRBD1
TGTGCCAGTAGTCCACGGGAGGGGGCCCGCGTCCATTTT
CASSPREGARVHF
>TRBJ1-5|TRBV19|once|.
TGTGCCAGTAGTATTAATCAGGGTTTCCAGCCCCAGCATTTT
CASSINQGFQPQHF
>TRBJ2-5|TRBV5-4|.|.
TGTGCCAGCAGCTGGACGGCGGGACGGAAAGGAGAGACCCAGTACTTC
CASSWTAGRKGETQYF
>TRBJ2-7|TRBV11-2|.|TRBD1
TGTGCCAGCAGCTTAGTTTGGACAGGGGGTTCCTACGAGCAGTACTTC
CASSLVWTGGSYEQYF
>TRBJ2-2|TRBV7-9|few|.
TGTGCCAGCAGCTCAGGGTACACCGGGGAGCTGTTTTTT
CASSSGYTGELFF